This TCR beta chain was identified during a study of identical twins. This clonotype has only a few counts. What it binds is not known. Germline CDR1 KGHSH, CDR2 LQKENI. Trimming cost V 3 bases and J 3 bases, with 12 bases left between them. The CDR3 runs to 15 residues. A template switching step contributed a universal primer site, while unique molecular identifiers were present in the cDNA. Using its own MiXCR run on the 5' RACE reads, TCRdb lists one record per CDR3 protein. The data show 200,000 to 250,000 distinct CDR3 sequences, with roughly 7.5% seen just once and less than 2% held by the top ten. Findings and limits, study-wide: Twin-shared out-of-frame alpha sequences showed excess low generation probability. Twins shared beta out-of-frame sequences in excess, but this excess was weaker.

The sample also formed part of further work on yellow fever vaccine responses in identical twins.

The chain combines TRBV18 with TRBJ2-1; perhaps TRBD1 as D (6 bases). The receptor was derived from a woman aged 18-35 years in good health. The material sequenced was memory (CD45RO+) T cells sorted from blood. DNA for the CDR3: TGTGCCAGCTCACCCACAGGGTACCGCTACAATGAGCAGTTCTTC. Translation gives CASSPTGYRYNEQFF.